This T cell receptor (beta chain) was identified in a study of cytomegalovirus exposure and HLA in healthy donors. Trimming removed 0 bases from V and 5 bases from J, with 17 bases in between. Germline assignment: CDR1 GTSNPN and CDR2 SVGIG (reference sequence). This CDR3 comprises 16 residues. Vbeta (60) and Jbeta (13) primers were used in the PCR. Assay used: immunoSEQ multiplex PCR; TCRdb lists only in-frame clones, some missing. In the table there are about 180,000 clones, around 79% of which are singletons. Overall study results and limits: While the bulk of TCR sequences proved rare, some public TCRs turned up in many donors. In a later analysis, compared with equally common non-associated chains, HLA-associated beta chains were more expanded. Another analysis was done later, and it associated more than 15,000 TCR beta sequences with HLA alleles at 0.05 false discovery rate.

Of note for this clone: Its target is not known.

Healthy individuals who donated bone marrow served as the donors. The receptor comes from a woman aged 45-60 years in good health and CMV-seronegative. Material: PBMCs. The J gene is TRBJ1-3, the V gene TRBV30; D might be TRBD1 (6 bases). The CDR3: CAWSVPGQILRNTIYF. CDR3 coding DNA: TGTGCCTGGAGTGTCCCAGGACAGATCCTTCGAAACACCATATATTTT.